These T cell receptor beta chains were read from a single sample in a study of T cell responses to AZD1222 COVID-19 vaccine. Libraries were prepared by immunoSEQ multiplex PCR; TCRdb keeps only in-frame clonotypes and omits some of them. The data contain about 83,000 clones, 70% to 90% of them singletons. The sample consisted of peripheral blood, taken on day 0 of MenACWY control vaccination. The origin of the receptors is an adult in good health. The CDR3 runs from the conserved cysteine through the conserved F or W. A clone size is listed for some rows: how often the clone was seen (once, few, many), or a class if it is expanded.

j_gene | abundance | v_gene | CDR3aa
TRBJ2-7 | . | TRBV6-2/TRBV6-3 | CASSSRTYEQYF
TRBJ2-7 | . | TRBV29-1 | CSAELAASSYEQYF
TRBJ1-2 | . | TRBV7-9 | CASSVLGPNNGYTF
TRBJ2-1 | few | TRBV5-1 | CASSLGLAAYNEQFF
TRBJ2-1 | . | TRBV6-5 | CASSNPTSNEQFF
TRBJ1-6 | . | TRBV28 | CASTRQNSPLHF
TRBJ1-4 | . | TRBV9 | CASSPHFGEKLFF
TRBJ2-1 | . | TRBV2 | CASRLVSGRAGEQFF
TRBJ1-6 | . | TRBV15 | CATSRVRGGGSSPLHF
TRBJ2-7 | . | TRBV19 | CASSPYLPGQGDYEQYF
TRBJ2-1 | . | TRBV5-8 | CASSPGTGGAYNEQFF
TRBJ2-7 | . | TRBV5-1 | CASSSRGPDEQYF
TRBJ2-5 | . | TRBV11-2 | CASSSSTENQETQYF
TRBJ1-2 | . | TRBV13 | CASSLGFGGQGDIYGYTF
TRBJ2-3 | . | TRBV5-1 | CASSLGLGTDTQYF
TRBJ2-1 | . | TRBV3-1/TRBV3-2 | CASSQAGQGGNEQFF
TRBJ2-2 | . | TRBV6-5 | CASRPGLHNTGELFF
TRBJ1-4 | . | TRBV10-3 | CATRTGTGDEKLFF
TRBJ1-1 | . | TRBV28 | CASSFAGPEAFF
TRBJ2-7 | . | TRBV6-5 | CASSYSRAGEQYF
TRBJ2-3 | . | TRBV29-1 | CSVGIAGSTDTQYF
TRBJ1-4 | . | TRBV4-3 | CASSLDREGEKLFF
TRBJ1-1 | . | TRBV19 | CASSRGQGFLAFF
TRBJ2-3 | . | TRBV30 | CAWSAPDTQYF
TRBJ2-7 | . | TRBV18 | CASSPGVSYEQYF
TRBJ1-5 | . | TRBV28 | CASSSETLPNQPQHF
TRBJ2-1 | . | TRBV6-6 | CASRTGQIDEQFF
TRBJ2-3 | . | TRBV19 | CASSIRLAGTSTDTQYF
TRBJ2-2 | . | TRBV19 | CASSINPGTTGELFF
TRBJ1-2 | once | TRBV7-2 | CASSQDGRGRNYGYTF
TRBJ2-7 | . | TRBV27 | CASSLDGGRPWEQYF
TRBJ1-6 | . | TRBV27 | CASCLGAYNSPLHF
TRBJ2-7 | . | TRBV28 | CASSQQHYEQYF
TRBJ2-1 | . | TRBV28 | CASSLVGLGNEQFF
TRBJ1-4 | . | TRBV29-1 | CSVELTGEKLFF